The source of this T cell receptor (beta chain) is a study of cytomegalovirus exposure and HLA in healthy donors. The CDR3 is 15 residues long. The V gene lost 2 bases and the J gene lost 0 bases, with 8 bases spanning the gap. Germline V CDR1 and CDR2: SGHAT, FQNNGV. 60 Vbeta and 13 Jbeta primers were used in PCR. Here immunoSEQ multiplex PCR was the method, and the copy in TCRdb shows in-frame clones only, minus some. The table includes some 130,000 clones, about 70% detected once. A remark on this clone: Its antigen is not identified.

Study-wide findings and caveats: Later analysis suggested links between common viral pathogens and several top significant clusters. There were some public TCRs occurring in many donors, but most TCR sequences were rare. Later analysis identified a missense DCLRE1C variant that was linked to TCR beta V- and J-gene trimming.

V usage is TRBV11-2 and J usage is TRBJ1-3; no definite D call. The receptor comes from a woman in her fifties or sixties in good health and CMV-seropositive. Sequenced sample: PBMCs. The CDR3 region has the DNA TGTGCCAGCAGCTTATTCGCCGGCTCTGGAAACACCATATATTTT. It specifies CASSLFAGSGNTIYF. The whole variable domain, remainder taken from reference TRBV11-2 and TRBJ1-3, is EAGVAQSPRYKIIEKRQSVAFWCNPISGHATLYWYQQILGQGPKLLIQFQNNGVVDDSQLPKDRFSAERLKGVDSTLKIQPAKLEDSAVYLCASSLFAGSGNTIYFGEGSWLTVV.